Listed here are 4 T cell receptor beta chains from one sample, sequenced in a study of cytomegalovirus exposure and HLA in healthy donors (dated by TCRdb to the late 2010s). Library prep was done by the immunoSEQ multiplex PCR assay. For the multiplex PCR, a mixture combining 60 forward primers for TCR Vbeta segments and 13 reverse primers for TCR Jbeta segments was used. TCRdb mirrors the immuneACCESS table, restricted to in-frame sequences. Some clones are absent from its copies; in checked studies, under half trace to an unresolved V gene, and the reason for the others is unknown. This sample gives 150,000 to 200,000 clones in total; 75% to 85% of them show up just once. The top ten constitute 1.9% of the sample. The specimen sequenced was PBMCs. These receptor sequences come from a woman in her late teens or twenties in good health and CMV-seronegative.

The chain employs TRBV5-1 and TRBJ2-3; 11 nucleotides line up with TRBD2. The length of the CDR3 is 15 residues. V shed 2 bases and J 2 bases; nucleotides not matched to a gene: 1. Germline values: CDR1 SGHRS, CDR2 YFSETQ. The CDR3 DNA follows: TGCGCCAGCAGCTTACTAGCGGGAGCCACAGATACGCAGTATTTT. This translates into CASSLLAGATDTQYF. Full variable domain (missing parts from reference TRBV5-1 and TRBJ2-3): KAGVTQTPRYLIKTRGQQVTLSCSPISGHRSVSWYQQTPGQGLQFLFEYFSETQRNKGNFPGRFSGRQFSNSRSEMNVSTLELGDSALYLCASSLLAGATDTQYFGPGTRLTVL.

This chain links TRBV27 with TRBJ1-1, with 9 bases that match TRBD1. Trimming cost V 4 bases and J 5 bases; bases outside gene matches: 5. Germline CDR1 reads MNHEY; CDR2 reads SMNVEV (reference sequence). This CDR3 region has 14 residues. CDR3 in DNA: TGTGCCAGCAGTTCAAGGACAGGGGTGACTGAAGCTTTCTTT. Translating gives CASSSRTGVTEAFF.

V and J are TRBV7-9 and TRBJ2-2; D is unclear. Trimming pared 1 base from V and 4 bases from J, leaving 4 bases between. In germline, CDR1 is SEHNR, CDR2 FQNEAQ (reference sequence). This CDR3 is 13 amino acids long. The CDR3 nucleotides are TGTGCCAGCAGCTTAGATCTCACCGGGGAGCTGTTTTTT. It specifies CASSLDLTGELFF.

The CDR3 is CASSLQGGRDTQYF. The DNA of the CDR3 is TGTGCCAGCAGTTTACAGGGTGGTCGCGATACGCAGTATTTT. This chain connects TRBV27 to TRBJ2-3; D is perhaps TRBD1 (5 bases). Germline V CDR1 and CDR2: MNHEY, SMNVEV (reference sequence). Between the trimmed V and J ends, which lost 2 bases and 6 bases, there was a span of 12 bases. The CDR3 runs to 14 residues.